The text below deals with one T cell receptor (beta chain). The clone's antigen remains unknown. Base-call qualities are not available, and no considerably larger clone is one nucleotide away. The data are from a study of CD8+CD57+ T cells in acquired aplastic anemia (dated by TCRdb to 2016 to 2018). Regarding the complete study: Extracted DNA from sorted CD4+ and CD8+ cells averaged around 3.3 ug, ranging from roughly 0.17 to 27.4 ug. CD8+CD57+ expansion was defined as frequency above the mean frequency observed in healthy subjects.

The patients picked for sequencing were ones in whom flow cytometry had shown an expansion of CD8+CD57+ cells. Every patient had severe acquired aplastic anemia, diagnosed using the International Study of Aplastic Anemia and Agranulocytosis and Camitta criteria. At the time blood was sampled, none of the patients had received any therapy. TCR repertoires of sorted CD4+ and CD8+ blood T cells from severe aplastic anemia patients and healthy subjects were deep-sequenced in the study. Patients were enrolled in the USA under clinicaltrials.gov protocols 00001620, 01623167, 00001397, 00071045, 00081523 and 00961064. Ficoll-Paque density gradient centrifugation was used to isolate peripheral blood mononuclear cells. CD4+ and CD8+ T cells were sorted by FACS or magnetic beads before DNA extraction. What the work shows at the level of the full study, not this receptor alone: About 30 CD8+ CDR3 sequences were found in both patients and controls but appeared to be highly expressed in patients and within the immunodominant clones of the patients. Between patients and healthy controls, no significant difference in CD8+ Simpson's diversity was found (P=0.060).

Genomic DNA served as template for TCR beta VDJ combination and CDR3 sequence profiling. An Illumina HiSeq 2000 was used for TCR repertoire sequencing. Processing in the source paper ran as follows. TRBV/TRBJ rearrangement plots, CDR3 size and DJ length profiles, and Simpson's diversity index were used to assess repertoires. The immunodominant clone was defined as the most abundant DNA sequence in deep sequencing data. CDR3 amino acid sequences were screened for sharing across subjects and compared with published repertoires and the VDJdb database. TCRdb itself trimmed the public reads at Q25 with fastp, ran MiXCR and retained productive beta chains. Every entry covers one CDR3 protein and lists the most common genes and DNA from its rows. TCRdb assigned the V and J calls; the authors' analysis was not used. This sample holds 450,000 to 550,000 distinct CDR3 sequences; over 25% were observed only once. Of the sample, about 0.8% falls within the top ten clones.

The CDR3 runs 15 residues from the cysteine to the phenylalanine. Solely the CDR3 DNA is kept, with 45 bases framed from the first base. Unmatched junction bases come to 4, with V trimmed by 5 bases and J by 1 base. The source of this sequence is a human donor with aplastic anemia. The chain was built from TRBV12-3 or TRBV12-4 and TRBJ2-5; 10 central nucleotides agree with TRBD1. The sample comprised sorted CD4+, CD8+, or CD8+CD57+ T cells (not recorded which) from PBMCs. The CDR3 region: CASSARTGGQETQYF. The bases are TGTGCCAGCAGTGCCCGGACAGGGGGCCAAGAGACCCAGTACTTC.